Below are 15 T cell receptor beta chains sequenced from a single sample in a study of blood T cell repertoires in COVID-19. Using immunoSEQ multiplex PCR, the repertoire was profiled, and TCRdb retains in-frame clones only, with some absent. The sample lists hundreds of thousands of clones, 75% to 90% occurring once. What was sequenced was peripheral blood. Receptor source: a woman in her fifties or sixties with active or convalescent COVID-19.

The chain links TRBV6-2 or TRBV6-3 to TRBJ2-7; weak D call: TRBD1 (6 bases). CDR3 length: 15 amino acids. Trimming cost V 0 bases and J 3 bases, with 12 bases left between them. CDR1 is MNHEY and CDR2 is SVGEGT in the germline V gene. CDR3 DNA: TGTGCCAGCAGTTACTCGCAGGGGACACTCTACGAGCAGTACTTC. Translated, it gives CASSYSQGTLYEQYF.

This chain links TRBV2 with TRBJ2-6; TRBD2 agrees at 14 bases. V trimming: 6 bases; J trimming: 0 bases; junction bases outside the gene matches: 10. CDR3 length: 20 residues. The germline V gene encodes CDR1 SNHLY and CDR2 FYNNEI. The CDR3 is CASSFTRTSGGLSGANVLTF. In DNA form, the CDR3 reads TGTGCCAGCAGCTTTACGCGGACTAGCGGGGGGCTCTCTGGGGCCAACGTCCTGACTTTC.

The chain combines TRBV30 with TRBJ1-2, with 8 bases matching TRBD1. This CDR3 region has 15 residues. V dropped 2 bases and J dropped 4; count of bases not matched to a gene: 9. The V gene's germline CDR1 is GTSNPN and CDR2 SVGIG (reference sequence). CDR3 region: CAWSRGQGAGYGYTF. Written as DNA, the CDR3 is TGTGCCTGGAGTAGGGGTCAGGGGGCTGGCTATGGCTACACCTTC.

Only a few counts were recorded for this clone. J is TRBJ2-5 and V is TRBV5-1, with 7 bases aligning to TRBD1. There are 15 residues in the CDR3. V lost 4 bases to trimming and J lost 5 bases; unmatched junction nucleotides: 11. Germline CDR1 and CDR2: SGHRS and YFSETQ. CDR3 sequence reads: CASSKRQGASETQYF. CDR3 coding DNA: TGCGCCAGCAGCAAAAGACAGGGAGCGAGCGAGACCCAGTACTTC.

This sequence joins TRBV5-4 and TRBJ2-1, with D hard to call. V was clipped by 7 bases and J by 0 bases, with 8 bases between them. The germline V gene encodes CDR1 SGHNT and CDR2 YYREEE (reference sequence). The CDR3 length is 13 residues. Here the CDR3 DNA reads TGTGCCAGCTCTCAGGCCTCCTACAATGAGCAGTTCTTC. This gives the protein CASSQASYNEQFF.

This chain uses TRBV5-4 with TRBJ2-7, with 8 bases lining up with TRBD1. J lost 2 bases, V lost 4 bases, and 2 bases had no gene match. This CDR3 comprises 13 residues. Germline V gives CDR1 SGHNT, CDR2 YYREEE (reference sequence). The CDR3 DNA reads TGTGCCAGCAGCCAGGACAGGGCCTACGAGCAGTACTTC. It specifies CASSQDRAYEQYF.

This rearrangement joins TRBV6-5 to TRBJ2-1, with TRBD2 as a possible D gene (6 bases). This CDR3 region has 14 residues. V was clipped by 4 bases and J by 4 bases, with 11 bases between them. Germline V gives CDR1 MNHEY, CDR2 SVGAGI. For the CDR3, the DNA is TGTGCCAGCAGTTCCACGAGCGGGTACAATGAGCAGTTCTTC. The encoded protein is CASSSTSGYNEQFF.

The chain couples TRBV5-8 to TRBJ2-7; 8 bases agree with TRBD1. The V segment lost 0 bases and the J segment 6 bases; nucleotides outside the gene matches: 8. This CDR3 contains 15 residues. Germline V gene sequence: CDR1 SGHTS, CDR2 YDEGEE. This CDR3 is CASSLDRGSYLEQYF. The CDR3 DNA follows: TGTGCCAGCAGCTTGGACAGGGGGTCCTATCTCGAGCAGTACTTC.

This chain connects TRBV19 to TRBJ2-1, with a tentative D call TRBD2 (6 bases). Per germline, CDR1 LNHDA and CDR2 SQIVND (reference sequence). The CDR3 totals 17 residues. Trimming shortened V by 8 bases and J by 0 bases, and 20 bases separated the two germline ends. CDR3 nucleotide sequence: TGTGCCAGTTCTTCCAGCGGGCGAAGGAGCTCCTACAATGAGCAGTTCTTC. Translating gives CASSSSGRRSSYNEQFF. The variable domain in full, with the rest retrieved from reference TRBV19 and TRBJ2-1, is DGGITQSPKYLFRKEGQNVTLSCEQNLNHDAMYWYRQDPGQGLRLIYYSQIVNDFQKGDIAEGYSVSREKKESFPLTVTSAQKNPTAFYLCASSSSGRRSSYNEQFFGPGTRLTVL.

The rearrangement links TRBV3-1 (or the pseudogene TRBV3-2) to TRBJ2-3; TRBD2 agrees at 9 bases. With 5 bases clipped from V and 2 bases from J, the junction kept 8 bases outside the gene matches. Germline V gives CDR1 LGHDT, CDR2 YNNKEL (reference sequence). This CDR3 contains 16 residues. CDR3 amino acids: CASSYHSGGYTDTQYF. CDR3 sequence (DNA): TGTGCCAGCAGCTACCATAGCGGGGGTTACACAGATACGCAGTATTTT.

The rearrangement uses TRBV19 and TRBJ2-3; tentative D call: TRBD1 (5 bases). V dropped 5 bases and J dropped 8 bases, with 11 bases sitting between them. The CDR3 consists of 12 residues. The germline gives CDR1 LNHDA, CDR2 SQIVND (reference sequence). CDR3 nucleotides: TGTGCCAGTAGTCCGCCTCAGGGTACGCAGTATTTT. Protein product: CASSPPQGTQYF.

V gene TRBV5-1 combines with J gene TRBJ1-2; 10 bases fit TRBD1. Germline assignment: CDR1 SGHRS and CDR2 YFSETQ. This CDR3 has 16 amino acids. Trimming took 3 bases from V and 1 from J; bases not matched to a gene: 6. The CDR3 loop reads CASSYPGTGDNYGYTF. The DNA of the CDR3 is TGCGCCAGCAGCTATCCCGGGACAGGGGATAACTATGGCTACACCTTC.

This chain links TRBV19 with TRBJ1-2, with 8 bases identical to TRBD1. CDR3 length: 12 amino acids. V was pared by 9 bases and J by 3 bases, with 3 bases of the junction left unmatched. The V gene's germline CDR1 is LNHDA and CDR2 SQIVND (reference sequence). The CDR3 nucleotides read TGTGCCAGCGCGACAGGGGACTATGGCTACACCTTC. Its translation: CASATGDYGYTF.

V gene TRBV6-1 combines with J gene TRBJ2-2, with D perhaps TRBD2 (5 bases). The CDR3 contains 13 residues. V was clipped by 8 bases and J by 3 bases, with 10 bases between them. Germline CDR1 MNHNS, CDR2 SASEGT. In DNA form, the CDR3 reads TGTGCCAGCGCATACGGGGACACCGGGGAGCTGTTTTTT. Encoded protein: CASAYGDTGELFF.

Turning to this clone: One junction end disagrees with the germline gene, perhaps due to a read error. V is TRBV19 and J is TRBJ2-3, with TRBD2 matching 10 bases. The CDR3 length is 14 residues. Germline V gene sequence: CDR1 LNHDA, CDR2 SQIVND (reference sequence). Here the CDR3 DNA reads TGTGCCAGTAGTCACGAGCGGGGGGGCCAGCCGGCACATTTT. Its translation is CASSHERGGQPAHF.